This T cell receptor (beta chain) was obtained from a study of low-dose radiotherapy and immunotherapy resistance in tumors. Background on the study: Cohort 1 received 0.5 Gy per fraction every 2 weeks, totaling 6.5 Gy. For four cycles from cycle 1 day 1, patients took 300 mg oral aspirin daily. Patients received cyclophosphamide 200 mg/m2 intravenously every two weeks, the day before radiation-immunotherapy.

Covering alpha and beta chains, TRAV- and TRBV-specific primers were used for the first-strand cDNA. With a V-primer adapter and a constant-region primer, TCRs were amplified for 20 to 25 PCR cycles. TCRdb reprocessed the reads with MiXCR, giving one entry per CDR3 protein. The sample carries 45,000 or so distinct CDR3 sequences, 20% to 25% recorded once. This clonotype was seen only a few times. The time point denotes: after trial treatment. Treatment reported: LDRT plus nivolumab, ipilimumab, low-dose cyclophosphamide and aspirin (RACIN trial). Trimming took off 0 bases at V and 4 bases at J, with 11 bases between the two ends. Germline lookup yields CDR1 SGHRS and CDR2 YFSETQ. The CDR3 runs 15 residues.

The sample was PBMCs, taken after low-dose radiotherapy plus immunotherapy. The TCR sequence derives from a male donor with prostate cancer. The genes are TRBV5-1 and TRBJ2-1; possibly TRBD2 for D (5 bases). As DNA, the CDR3 is TGCGCCAGCAGCTTGGCAGAGGGAGTTTACAATGAGCAGTTCTTC. Translating gives CASSLAEGVYNEQFF.